Below, one TCR beta chain is given with its context. Its antigen is undetermined. The sample is drawn from a study of monozygotic twins with cystic fibrosis. General study points: No link emerged between shared CDR3 counts and age, concordance or severity.

The CDR3 has 15 residues. Per germline, CDR1 SGDLS and CDR2 YYNGEE. The ends lost 0 bases at V and 7 bases at J; junction bases unmatched: 3. The table came from immunoSEQ multiplex PCR; TCRdb's copy has only in-frame clones and leaves some out. The data hold tens of thousands of clones, with less than 98% observed a single time. The receptor's source is a girl between 10 and 17 years old with cystic fibrosis. The rearrangement joins TRBV9 to TRBJ2-1; 11 bases align to TRBD2. Sequenced input: blood. In nucleotides, the CDR3 is TGTGCCAGCAGCGTAGGAACTAGCGGGAGTAATGAGCAGTTCTTC. The encoded protein is CASSVGTSGSNEQFF.